These T cell receptor beta chains were read from a single sample in a study of blood T cell repertoires in COVID-19. Clones were read by immunoSEQ multiplex PCR, and TCRdb kept only the in-frame ones, dropping some. The sample has over 150,000 clones; roughly 80% are singletons. The sample taken for sequencing was peripheral blood. The receptor set was obtained from a man between 18 and 35 years old with active or convalescent COVID-19. CDR3s include the opening cysteine and the closing phenylalanine or tryptophan. Fields, in order: J gene, clone size, V gene, D gene, CDR3 DNA, CDR3 protein. D genes are given only for firm matches. Size is omitted from some rows. Given values are once, few, many or a class for expanded clones.

TRBJ1-3 | once | TRBV19 | NA | TGTGCCTCCACGGTCTCGAGCTCTGGAAACACCATATATTTT | CASTVSSSGNTIYF
TRBJ2-6 | NA | TRBV29-1 | NA | TGCAGCGTTGTGTTGGGGAGCGGCTCTGGGGCCAACGTCCTGACTTTC | CSVVLGSGSGANVLTF
TRBJ2-5 | NA | TRBV5-1 | TRBD2 | TGCGCCAGCAGCCCGCGGGCGGGGGGAATCCAAGAGACCCAGTACTTC | CASSPRAGGIQETQYF
TRBJ1-5 | NA | TRBV5-1 | NA | TGCGCCAGCAGCTTGGACGGGGATAGCAATCAGCCCCAGCATTTT | CASSLDGDSNQPQHF
TRBJ2-3 | NA | TRBV7-9 | NA | TGTGCCAGCAGCTTATTTCTAGGATATCACACAGATACGCAGTATTTT | CASSLFLGYHTDTQYF
TRBJ1-2 | few | TRBV5-4 | NA | TGTGCCAGCAGCCCCACCGGGGGTTCCCGTGGCTACACCTTC | CASSPTGGSRGYTF
TRBJ2-3 | NA | TRBV10-3 | TRBD2 | TGTGCCATCAGTGCAGGACTAGCGGGGTCCACAGATACGCAGTATTTT | CAISAGLAGSTDTQYF
TRBJ1-1 | NA | TRBV7-9 | NA | TGTGCCAGCAGCGACGTGCGGGCCCTCACTGAAGCTTTCTTT | CASSDVRALTEAFF
TRBJ2-5 | NA | TRBV4-2 | TRBD2 | TGTGCCAGCAGCCAAGATCTAGCGGGGGCGGGTGCCGAGACCCAGTACTTC | CASSQDLAGAGAETQYF
TRBJ2-5 | NA | TRBV7-2 | NA | TGTGCCAGCAGCTTAGCCCCGGGTTCGGAGACCCAGTACTTC | CASSLAPGSETQYF
TRBJ1-1 | NA | TRBV4-1 | NA | TGCGCCAGCAGCCAAGATCCCAGGAGGTCGAACACTGAAGCTTTCTTT | CASSQDPRRSNTEAFF
TRBJ1-3 | NA | TRBV4-1 | NA | TGCGCCAGCAGCCTTCAGGGAGGCCTACGATCTGGAAACACCATATATTTT | CASSLQGGLRSGNTIYF
TRBJ1-3 | NA | TRBV6-5 | NA | TGTGCCAGCAGCCGCAGGTCATTCTCTGGAAACACCATATATTTT | CASSRRSFSGNTIYF
TRBJ2-6 | NA | TRBV7-3 | TRBD1 | TGTGCCAGCAGCTTAGGGACAGGGGTAGGGGCCAACGTCCTGACTTTC | CASSLGTGVGANVLTF
TRBJ1-6 | NA | TRBV9 | NA | TGTGCCAGCAGCGTAGGACAGACTAATTCACCCCTCCACTTT | CASSVGQTNSPLHF
TRBJ2-5 | NA | TRBV4-3 | NA | TGCGCCAGCAGCCAAGCCTACCAAGAGACCCAGTACTTC | CASSQAYQETQYF
TRBJ1-1 | many | TRBV16 | NA | TGTGCCAGCAGCCAATCCTCCGCAACCGGTGAAGCTTTCTTT | CASSQSSATGEAFF
TRBJ2-3 | few | TRBV6-4 | NA | TGTGCCAGCAGTGACTCGAGTGAAACTAGGCAGTATTTT | CASSDSSETRQYF
TRBJ2-7 | NA | TRBV27 | TRBD1 | TGTGCCAGCAGTTTGGACAGGGGCTACGAGCAGTACTTC | CASSLDRGYEQYF
TRBJ2-7 | NA | TRBV2 | NA | TGTGCCAGCAGTGAGGGAACGGGGAGCTCCTACGAGCAGTACTTC | CASSEGTGSSYEQYF
TRBJ2-6 | NA | TRBV11-1 | NA | TGTGCCAGCCAACCTGACAACTCTGGGGCCAACGTCCTGACTTTC | CASQPDNSGANVLTF
TRBJ2-3 | NA | TRBV19 | TRBD1 | TGTGCCAGTAGACCCCGTGACAGGGGCACAGATACGCAGTATTTT | CASRPRDRGTDTQYF
TRBJ1-2 | NA | TRBV7-8 | TRBD1 | TGTGCCAGCAGCTTTAGAGCCGGGACAGGGTGGTATGGCTACACCTTC | CASSFRAGTGWYGYTF
TRBJ2-2 | NA | TRBV4-1 | NA | TGCGCCAGCAGCCAAGACCCGAGGTATTTCAACACCGGGGAGCTGTTTTTT | CASSQDPRYFNTGELFF
TRBJ2-5 | once | TRBV5-1 | TRBD2 | TGCGCCAGCAGCTTCTCCGAGACTAGCGGACAAGAGACCCAGTACTTC | CASSFSETSGQETQYF
TRBJ2-2 | NA | TRBV11-3 | TRBD2 | TGTGCCAGCAGCCCACGGGGGGGGAACACCGGGGAGCTGTTTTTT | CASSPRGGNTGELFF
TRBJ2-3 | NA | TRBV11-2 | TRBD2 | TGTGCCAGCAGCCCGGTAGCGGGAAGGGGGGATACGCAGTATTTT | CASSPVAGRGDTQYF
TRBJ2-3 | NA | TRBV5-1 | TRBD1 | TGCGCCAGCACACGGGACAGGGCAGGCGCAGATACGCAGTATTTT | CASTRDRAGADTQYF
TRBJ2-3 | NA | TRBV19 | NA | TGTGCCAGTAGTATAAAGGGCGGGTCAGATACGCAGTATTTT | CASSIKGGSDTQYF
TRBJ1-5 | NA | TRBV5-5 | NA | TGTGCCAGCAGCTTGTCGTCCAATCAGCCCCAGCATTTT | CASSLSSNQPQHF
TRBJ1-4 | NA | TRBV19 | TRBD1 | TGTGCCAGTAGTCCCCGACAGGGTACAACTAATGAAAAACTGTTTTTT | CASSPRQGTTNEKLFF
TRBJ1-2 | NA | TRBV29-1 | NA | TGCAGCGTTGAAGGAGGGAGGGATAACGGGCAGGCCTATGGCTACACCTTC | CSVEGGRDNGQAYGYTF
TRBJ1-2 | NA | TRBV6-5 | TRBD1 | TGTGCCAGCAGTTACTCGATAGTTAAGGACAGGGCTGGCTACACCTTC | CASSYSIVKDRAGYTF
TRBJ2-1 | NA | TRBV19 | NA | TGTGCCAGTAGTATAGATCACCGGGAGAGAAACAATGAGCAGTTCTTC | CASSIDHRERNNEQFF
TRBJ1-6 | NA | TRBV5-1 | NA | TGCGCCAGCAGCTTGGTTGGGGGGGGATATAATTCACCCCTCCACTTT | CASSLVGGGYNSPLHF
TRBJ2-1 | NA | TRBV18 | NA | TGTGCCAGCTCGCAACCTAACCGAGGCTACAATGAGCAGTTCTTC | CASSQPNRGYNEQFF
TRBJ2-7 | many | TRBV7-9 | TRBD2 | TGTGCCAGCAGCTTAAGTGAGAGCGGGGCCTACGAGCAGTACTTC | CASSLSESGAYEQYF
TRBJ2-7 | NA | TRBV15 | TRBD1 | TGTGCCACCAGCGGCCGGGACAGGGGCCACGAGCAGTACTTC | CATSGRDRGHEQYF
TRBJ1-3 | NA | TRBV6-5 | NA | TGTGCCAGCACTCCGACTGGCAGCTCTGGAAACACCATATATTTT | CASTPTGSSGNTIYF
TRBJ2-7 | NA | TRBV5-5 | NA | TGTGCCAGCAGCTTGGCTCCCGGCGGCTCCTACGAGCAGTACTTC | CASSLAPGGSYEQYF
TRBJ2-7 | NA | TRBV3-1/TRBV3-2 | TRBD2 | TGTGCCAGCAGCCCGGCGGGGGGCTACGAGCAGTACTTC | CASSPAGGYEQYF
TRBJ1-3 | NA | TRBV18 | NA | TGTGCCAGCTTTGCCGTCCGGCAGGGTACTGGAAACACCATATATTTT | CASFAVRQGTGNTIYF
TRBJ2-7 | once | TRBV6-7 | TRBD1 | TGTGCCAGCAGTCCAGGGGGTTGCTCCTACGAGCAGTACTTC | CASSPGGCSYEQYF
TRBJ1-4 | NA | TRBV18 | TRBD1 | TGTGCCAGCTCAGACAAGGGGGCAGGTGATGAAAAACTGTTTTTT | CASSDKGAGDEKLFF
TRBJ2-3 | NA | TRBV24-1 | TRBD2 | TGTGCCACCAGTGAGTGGACTAGCGGGAGGGCGGGACGCACAGATACGCAGTATTTT | CATSEWTSGRAGRTDTQYF
TRBJ1-4 | NA | TRBV5-4 | NA | TGTGCCAGCAGCGTGACAGGTGCCGCTAATGAAAAACTGTTTTTT | CASSVTGAANEKLFF
TRBJ2-2 | NA | TRBV28 | TRBD2 | TGTGCCAGCAGCCTGACTAGCGGGAGAGGAATTTCCGGGGAGCTGTTTTTT | CASSLTSGRGISGELFF
TRBJ1-2 | many | TRBV15 | NA | TGTGCCACCAGCCGCCGGGACATCGGCTATGGCTACACCTTC | CATSRRDIGYGYTF
TRBJ1-3 | NA | TRBV3-1/TRBV3-2 | TRBD1 | TGTGCCAGCAGCCATTCCTCACAGGGGACTGGAAACACCATATATTTT | CASSHSSQGTGNTIYF
TRBJ2-5 | few | TRBV6-2/TRBV6-3 | TRBD2 | TGTGCCAGCAGCCAATTGGCGGGAGGGGAGACCCAGTACTTC | CASSQLAGGETQYF
TRBJ2-2 | NA | TRBV6-2/TRBV6-3 | NA | TGTGCCAGCAGTTACCCAGCGTTTACCGGGGAGCTGTTTTTT | CASSYPAFTGELFF
TRBJ2-2 | NA | TRBV19 | TRBD1 | TGTGCCAGTAGTATAGATCGCCTCCGACCGGGACAGACATCGGAGGAGCTGTTTTTT | CASSIDRLRPGQTSEELFF
TRBJ1-5 | NA | TRBV28 | NA | TGTGCCAGCAGTTTATTCGCAGGTTCGGGCAATCAGCCCCAGCATTTT | CASSLFAGSGNQPQHF